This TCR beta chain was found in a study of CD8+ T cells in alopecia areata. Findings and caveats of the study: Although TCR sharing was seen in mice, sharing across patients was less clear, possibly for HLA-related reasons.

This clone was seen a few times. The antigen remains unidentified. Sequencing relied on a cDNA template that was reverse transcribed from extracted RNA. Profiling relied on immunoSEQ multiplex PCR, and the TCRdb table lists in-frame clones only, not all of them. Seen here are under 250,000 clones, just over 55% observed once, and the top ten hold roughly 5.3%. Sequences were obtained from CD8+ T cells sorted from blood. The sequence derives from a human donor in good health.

CDR3 bases: TGCAGCGTCCCCTATCGGGAGAGCTCCTACAATGAGCAGTTCTTC. Amino acids: CSVPYRESSYNEQFF. This chain joins TRBV29-1 and TRBJ2-1, with D tentatively TRBD2 (6 bases). The V end lost 6 bases, the J end lost 0 bases, and 15 bases lay between the germline ends. Germline values: CDR1 SQVTM, CDR2 ANQGSEA. The CDR3 has 15 residues.